This T cell receptor (beta chain) is from a study of shared clonotypes between healthy human individuals. The junction had 9 bases not matched to a gene; V was cut back by 2 bases and J by 6 bases. The CDR3 contains 16 residues. Germline V CDR1 and CDR2: SGHVS, FQNEAQ. Researchers divided each subset's genomic DNA evenly across several immunoSEQ plates. TCRdb's copy holds only in-frame clones and misses some; the assay was immunoSEQ multiplex PCR. Seen here are approximately 350,000 clones, roughly 70% observed once, and the top ten hold about a tenth. General study results and limits: Lower generation probabilities were found for non-shared clonotypes than for those shared by all four donors.

A note on this clone: Its antigen is not known.

This clonotype was sampled from a man in his thirties or forties in good health. The sequenced material came from memory CD4+ T cells sorted from blood. Subset: CD45RA-negative fraction. The chain joins TRBV7-8 to TRBJ2-7, with 11 bases aligning to TRBD2. DNA of the CDR3: TGTGCCAGCAGCTTAAAGGGACTAGCGGACCTCTCCGAGCAGTACTTC. It is translated as CASSLKGLADLSEQYF.